These 9 T cell receptor beta chains originate from one sample sequenced in a study of identical twins. TCRdb fed the 5' RACE reads into MiXCR, producing one record per CDR3 protein. The sample shows hundreds of thousands of distinct CDR3 sequences, roughly 10% of them seen only once. The sample was memory (CD45RO+) T cells sorted from blood. The receptors originated from a woman aged 18-30 years in good health.

The chain is built from TRBV19 and TRBJ2-7, with unresolved D. CDR3 length equals 14 residues. V was clipped by 3 bases and J by 0 bases, with 9 bases between them. Germline V CDR1 and CDR2: LNHDA, SQIVND (reference sequence). Here the CDR3 reads CASSIDLSSYEQYF. CDR3 nucleotides: TGTGCCAGTAGTATCGACCTTAGCTCCTACGAGCAGTACTTC.

This clonotype appeared many times. The CDR3: CASSPGAGFEGYTF. In DNA, the CDR3 is TGTGCCAGCAGCCCCGGAGCAGGGTTCGAGGGCTACACCTTC. The rearrangement joins TRBV7-9 to TRBJ1-2; D perhaps matches TRBD1 (5 bases). Per germline, CDR1 SEHNR and CDR2 FQNEAQ (reference sequence). The CDR3 sequence is 14 residues long. Trimming pared 5 bases from V and 8 bases from J, leaving 18 bases between.

This clonotype was detected only a few times. This chain connects TRBV20-1 to TRBJ1-1; D is undetermined. Per the germline V gene, CDR1 is DFQATT and CDR2 is SNEGSKA (reference sequence). Trimming left V 1 base short and J 5 bases short, with 14 bases between. The CDR3 consists of 14 residues. The CDR3 here is CSARGRGVWTEAFF. The CDR3 DNA follows: TGCAGTGCTAGAGGGCGGGGAGTATGGACTGAAGCTTTCTTT.

There are a few counts of this clonotype. The V call is TRBV20-1, the J call TRBJ2-6; a weak D match, TRBD1 (5 bases). The V gene lost 5 bases and the J gene lost 0 bases, with 8 bases spanning the gap. The V gene's germline CDR1 is DFQATT and CDR2 SNEGSKA (reference sequence). The CDR3 is 14 amino acids. The CDR3 is CSARQLSGANVLTF. The CDR3 bases are TGCAGTGCTCGACAGCTCTCTGGGGCCAACGTCCTGACTTTC.

The chain combines TRBV5-1 with TRBJ2-2; 8 bases map to TRBD1. The CDR3 sequence is 16 residues long. Germline assignment: CDR1 SGHRS and CDR2 YFSETQ. Unmatched junction bases numbered 3, after V lost 2 bases and J lost 0 bases. CDR3 sequence reads: CASSFRTGTNTGELFF. CDR3 DNA sequence: TGCGCCAGCAGCTTCAGGACAGGGACGAACACCGGGGAGCTGTTTTTT.

This chain links TRBV20-1 with TRBJ1-1, with D hard to call. Germline V gene data show CDR1 as DFQATT and CDR2 as SNEGSKA (reference sequence). The CDR3 is 14 amino acids. V shed 5 bases and J shed 0 bases, with 13 bases lying between them. CDR3 sequence reads: CSAPERTVNTEAFF. CDR3 coding DNA: TGCAGTGCTCCGGAGAGGACGGTGAACACTGAAGCTTTCTTT.

This sequence joins TRBV6-1 and TRBJ1-2, with a possible D match to TRBD1 (5 bases). The CDR3 extends over 15 amino acids. V lost 6 bases and J lost 6, with 20 bases in between. Looked up from germline, CDR1 is MNHNS and CDR2 is SASEGT. The CDR3 loop is CASRNLQVKAHGYTF. The CDR3 DNA follows: TGTGCCAGCAGGAACCTACAGGTGAAGGCCCATGGCTACACCTTC.

This clonotype was detected only a few times. This chain joins TRBV4-3 and TRBJ2-3; maybe TRBD2 (5 bases). V was cut by 4 bases and J by 2 bases, with 16 bases left in between. CDR1 is LGHNA, CDR2 YSLEER, per germline. The CDR3 is made up of 16 amino acids. CDR3: CASSLGRVPLTDTQYF. The CDR3 DNA is TGCGCCAGCAGCCTCGGGCGGGTCCCCCTCACAGATACGCAGTATTTT.

V is TRBV5-4 and J is TRBJ2-5; 8 bases are a match to TRBD1. CDR1 is SGHNT, CDR2 YYREEE, per germline (reference sequence). The V gene end was trimmed by 4 bases and the J gene end by 5 bases; junction bases not matched to a gene: 13. The CDR3 covers 16 residues. The CDR3 loop reads CASSQNTGQGGETQYF. The CDR3 DNA is TGTGCCAGCAGCCAAAATACCGGACAGGGTGGGGAGACCCAGTACTTC.